Shown below are 32 T cell receptor beta chains from a single sample sequenced in a study of human versus mouse CDR3 diversity and MHC coevolution. Clones were read by immunoSEQ multiplex PCR, and TCRdb kept only the in-frame ones, dropping some. The sample lists about 60,000 clones; about 93% were seen once. The sequenced sample was naive CD4+ T cells from blood. Subset: CD45RO-negative CD62L-positive naive CD4 T cells. The receptors were gathered from a person aged 55 to 75 in good health.

This chain connects TRBV29-1 to TRBJ2-2, with a possible D match to TRBD2 (6 bases). Germline CDR1 is SQVTM and CDR2 is ANQGSEA. V was pared by 5 bases and J by 3 bases, with 19 bases between. The CDR3 contains 16 residues. CDR3 coding DNA: TGCAGCGTTCGAGGAGGGCTAAATCGGGACACCGGGGAGCTGTTTTTT. Residues: CSVRGGLNRDTGELFF.

The V call is TRBV6-1, the J call TRBJ2-1; TRBD2 agrees at 7 bases. V gave up 4 bases and J gave up 5 bases; unmatched junction bases: 2. The germline V gene encodes CDR1 MNHNS and CDR2 SASEGT. CDR3 length: 13 residues. In DNA form, the CDR3 reads TGTGCCAGCAGTGGGGGACTACACAATGAGCAGTTCTTC. This translates into CASSGGLHNEQFF.

The gene calls are TRBV27 and TRBJ1-1, with TRBD1 identical over 7 bases. J was trimmed by 5 bases and V by 8 bases; bases with no gene match: 14. Germline V gene data show CDR1 as MNHEY and CDR2 as SMNVEV (reference sequence). This CDR3 has 15 residues. The CDR3 reads CASGDSPAVGTEAFF. CDR3 in DNA: TGTGCCAGCGGGGACAGTCCGGCCGTCGGGACTGAAGCTTTCTTT.

The chain has TRBV9 and TRBJ2-1, with 14 bases lining up with TRBD2. Germline V lookup: CDR1 SGDLS, CDR2 YYNGEE. With V trimmed by 4 bases and J by 8 bases, 8 bases remained unmatched. The CDR3 has 16 residues. The CDR3 is CASSRGLAGGGDEQFF. For the CDR3, the DNA is TGTGCCAGCAGCCGAGGACTAGCGGGAGGAGGGGATGAGCAGTTCTTC. Using reference TRBV9 and TRBJ2-1 for the parts outside the CDR3, the full variable domain is DSGVTQTPKHLITATGQRVTLRCSPRSGDLSVYWYQQSLDQGLQFLIQYYNGEERAKGNILERFSAQQFPDLHSELNLSSLELGDSALYFCASSRGLAGGGDEQFFGPGTRLTVL.

V and J are TRBV25-1 and TRBJ2-5, with 9 bases identical to TRBD1. The closer fit of TRBJ2-7 to the DNA end suggests the J call may be wrong. Germline V gives CDR1 MGHDK, CDR2 SYGVNS. This CDR3 region has 15 residues. The CDR3 DNA reads TGTGCCAGCAGTGATAGGACAGGGGCAAGCTACGAGCAGTACTTC. Amino acids: CASSDRTGASYEQYF.

This chain connects TRBV5-1 to TRBJ2-7; the D gene is possibly TRBD2 (6 bases). V shed 4 bases and J shed 2 bases, with 13 bases lying between them. In germline, CDR1 is SGHRS, CDR2 YFSETQ. This CDR3 is built from 14 residues. The CDR3 spells CASSPRELAYEQYF. DNA for the CDR3: TGCGCCAGCAGCCCCCGGGAGCTGGCCTACGAGCAGTACTTC.

DNA of the CDR3: TGCGCCAGCAGTGAGAGCCCCGTAATGAACACTGAAGCTTTCTTT. Translation: CASSESPVMNTEAFF. The chain carries TRBV10-1 and TRBJ1-1; D ambiguous. The CDR3 consists of 15 residues. From germline, CDR1 is WNHNN and CDR2 SYGVQD (reference sequence). With 2 bases removed from V and 0 bases from J, the gap between germline ends came to 10 bases.

V gene TRBV9 combines with J gene TRBJ2-6; 12 bases map to TRBD2. The germline V gene encodes CDR1 SGDLS and CDR2 YYNGEE. CDR3 size: 18 residues. The junction had 6 bases not matched to a gene; V was cut back by 3 bases and J by 2 bases. The CDR3 sequence: CASSARTSGIPGANVLTF. CDR3 coding DNA: TGTGCCAGCAGCGCCCGGACTAGCGGGATTCCTGGGGCCAACGTCCTGACTTTC.

This sequence joins TRBV5-4 and TRBJ2-2; D is undetermined. The CDR3 loop spans 15 amino acids. Trimming removed 5 bases from V and 4 bases from J, with 15 bases in between. Germline values: CDR1 SGHNT, CDR2 YYREEE (reference sequence). CDR3 DNA: TGTGCCAGCAGTTCGCGGAGCAGTGTCACCGGGGAGCTGTTTTTT. Amino acid sequence: CASSSRSSVTGELFF.

The chain combines TRBV7-9 with TRBJ2-7; 8 bases fit TRBD1. The CDR3 is made up of 18 amino acids. The V gene end was trimmed by 1 base and the J gene end by 5 bases; junction bases not matched to a gene: 16. Per the germline V gene, CDR1 is SEHNR and CDR2 is FQNEAQ (reference sequence). Written as DNA, the CDR3 is TGTGCCAGCAGCTTAGGTAAGGGACAGGTACTTTACGTCGACGAGCAGTACTTC. This encodes CASSLGKGQVLYVDEQYF.

The chain employs TRBV2 and TRBJ2-7, with D tentatively TRBD1 (6 bases). The CDR3 extends over 15 amino acids. The V end was cut by 4 bases, the J end by 2 bases, with 15 bases between. CDR1 and CDR2 from the germline V gene are SNHLY and FYNNEI. DNA for the CDR3: TGTGCCAGCAGTGTGAGATCAGGGGCGCCCTACGAGCAGTACTTC. Translating gives CASSVRSGAPYEQYF.

The genes are TRBV18 and TRBJ2-3, with 7 bases identical to TRBD1. The CDR3 runs 16 residues. Germline V gene data show CDR1 as KGHSH and CDR2 as LQKENI. Unmatched junction bases numbered 6, after V lost 3 bases and J lost 0 bases. In DNA form, the CDR3 reads TGTGCCAGCTCACCGATAGGACAGGCGAGCACAGATACGCAGTATTTT. Translating gives CASSPIGQASTDTQYF.

This clone was detected a few times. The rearrangement joins TRBV19 to TRBJ1-2; D uncertain. Trimming stripped 3 bases from V and 7 bases from J, with 12 bases between. The V gene's germline CDR1 is LNHDA and CDR2 SQIVND (reference sequence). The CDR3 is made up of 13 amino acids. The CDR3 nucleotides are TGTGCCAGTAGTATGAGATGGTTTCTTGGCTACACCTTC. Amino acids: CASSMRWFLGYTF.

On this clone itself: Other DNA sequences of this sample code for an identical CDR3. The chain carries TRBV9 and TRBJ2-3; 7 nucleotides agree with TRBD2. The trim removed 0 bases at V and 2 bases at J, leaving 6 bases unmatched. CDR1 and CDR2 (germline): SGDLS, YYNGEE. This CDR3 region has 16 residues. CDR3: CASSVGSSGFTDTQYF. The CDR3 bases are TGTGCCAGCAGCGTAGGGTCTAGCGGCTTCACAGATACGCAGTATTTT.

The chain combines TRBV7-2 with TRBJ2-1, with 13 bases matching TRBD2. Trimming cost V 2 bases and J 8 bases; bases outside gene matches: 9. Germline assignment: CDR1 SGHTA and CDR2 FQGNSA. This CDR3 comprises 17 residues. The CDR3 nucleotides read TGTGCCAGCAGCTTAACCCTACTAGCGGGAGGGAGGGATGAGCAGTTCTTC. Amino acids: CASSLTLLAGGRDEQFF.

V and J are TRBV18 and TRBJ2-3; 9 nucleotides agree with TRBD2. Trimming at V came to 2 bases and at J to 6 bases, leaving 9 bases not matched to a gene. The CDR3 is 16 amino acids. CDR1 and CDR2 (germline): KGHSH, LQKENI. The CDR3 region has the DNA TGTGCCAGCTCACCAATCGCCAGCGGGAGGTATGATACGCAGTATTTT. It yields the protein CASSPIASGRYDTQYF.

The genes are TRBV4-1 and TRBJ2-6, with 7 bases identical to TRBD1. V lost 4 bases to trimming and J lost 0 bases; unmatched junction nucleotides: 9. CDR1 MGHRA and CDR2 YSYEKL come from the germline V gene. The CDR3 has 18 residues. Written as DNA, the CDR3 is TGCGCCAGCAGCCGGGACAGTCTTTTGTACTCTGGGGCCAACGTCCTGACTTTC. The encoded protein is CASSRDSLLYSGANVLTF.

The chain couples TRBV7-9 to TRBJ2-4, with 7 bases that match TRBD1. The trim removed 5 bases at V and 0 bases at J, leaving 4 bases unmatched. The CDR3 length is 15 residues. The V gene's germline CDR1 is SEHNR and CDR2 FQNEAQ (reference sequence). Here the CDR3 DNA reads TGTGCCAGCAGCGGGACAGTAAGAGCCAAAAACATTCAGTACTTC. Translated: CASSGTVRAKNIQYF.

The CDR3 spells CASRSGPTDTQYF. The CDR3 region has the DNA TGTGCCAGCAGGTCAGGGCCCACAGATACGCAGTATTTT. This chain connects TRBV27 to TRBJ2-3; possible D gene TRBD1, 5 bases. Germline V gives CDR1 MNHEY, CDR2 SMNVEV (reference sequence). The CDR3 covers 13 residues. V lost 6 bases, J lost 2 bases, and 9 bases lay in between.

This sequence joins TRBV5-5 and TRBJ1-5; D is unresolved. CDR1 and CDR2 (germline): SGHKS, YYEKEE (reference sequence). Trimming took 2 bases from V and 3 from J, leaving 12 bases between them. The CDR3 runs 15 residues. CDR3 sequence reads: CASSLTPGYNQPQHF. The CDR3 DNA sequence: TGTGCCAGCAGCTTAACCCCGGGATACAATCAGCCCCAGCATTTT. The full variable domain, rest sourced from reference TRBV5-5 and TRBJ1-5, is DAGVTQSPTHLIKTRGQQVTLRCSPISGHKSVSWYQQVLGQGPQFIFQYYEKEERGRGNFPDRFSARQFPNYSSELNVNALLLGDSALYLCASSLTPGYNQPQHFGDGTRLSIL.

This chain connects TRBV4-1 to TRBJ1-2; weak D call: TRBD1 (6 bases). This CDR3 region has 16 residues. Deletions cut 2 bases from V and 4 bases from J, with 17 bases between. Germline lookup yields CDR1 MGHRA and CDR2 YSYEKL. CDR3 sequence: CASSQWTGGLGYGYTF. CDR3 coding DNA: TGCGCCAGCAGCCAATGGACGGGGGGCTTAGGCTATGGCTACACCTTC.

Notes on this clone: Within the sample, other DNA sequences also encode this same CDR3. The V and J genes are TRBV19 and TRBJ2-7; 10 bases fit TRBD1. This CDR3 is 13 amino acids long. Germline CDR1 LNHDA, CDR2 SQIVND (reference sequence). V trimming: 5 bases; J trimming: 3 bases; junction bases outside the gene matches: 1. The CDR3 is CASSRDRGYEQYF. CDR3 in DNA: TGTGCCAGTAGTCGGGACAGGGGCTACGAGCAGTACTTC.

The chain combines TRBV21-1 with TRBJ2-3; TRBD2 was called by the table and not checked on the DNA. TRBV21-1 is flagged as a pseudogene. The CDR3 is 18 amino acids. The CDR3 DNA reads TGTGCCAGCAGCAAAGCGATTGGACTAGCGGGAGTCACAGATACGCAGTATTTT. This codes for CASSKAIGLAGVTDTQYF.

The chain employs TRBV9 and TRBJ2-3, with TRBD2 matching over 11 bases. Germline-derived CDR1 and CDR2 are SGDLS and YYNGEE. The CDR3 sequence is 17 residues long. V was clipped by 0 bases and J by 0 bases; unmatched bases: 3. In DNA form, the CDR3 reads TGTGCCAGCAGCGTAGCCTGGACTAGCGGGAGCACAGATACGCAGTATTTT. Translation: CASSVAWTSGSTDTQYF.

This clone was observed a handful of times. The rearrangement joins TRBV10-2 to TRBJ1-4; TRBD1 is a possible D gene (5 bases). The CDR3 loop spans 15 amino acids. The germline V gene encodes CDR1 WSHSY and CDR2 SAAADI. V was clipped by 2 bases and J by 4 bases, with 11 bases between them. In DNA, the CDR3 is TGCGCCAGCAGTGAGAATAGGGGAATTAATGAAAAACTGTTTTTT. Translating it yields CASSENRGINEKLFF.

The J gene is TRBJ2-3, the V gene TRBV11-3; D perhaps matches TRBD2 (5 bases). The CDR3 loop spans 14 amino acids. Germline V gene lookup returns CDR1 SGHNT and CDR2 YENEEA. V dropped 5 bases and J dropped 4 bases, with 13 bases sitting between them. The CDR3 protein is CASSPIRGADTQYF. The CDR3, as DNA: TGTGCCAGCAGCCCAATCCGGGGAGCAGATACGCAGTATTTT.

The rearrangement joins TRBV11-2 to TRBJ2-2; D is perhaps TRBD1 (6 bases). Germline CDR1 and CDR2: SGHAT and FQNNGV. This CDR3 comprises 16 residues. Trimming cost V 5 bases and J 5 bases, with 18 bases left between them. CDR3 coding DNA: TGTGCCAGCAGCCCACGGACAGATTATAGAACCGGGGAGCTGTTTTTT. Translation: CASSPRTDYRTGELFF.

The V and J genes are TRBV29-1 and TRBJ2-3, with 9 positions matching TRBD2. The germline V gene has CDR1 SQVTM and CDR2 ANQGSEA. The CDR3 loop spans 15 amino acids. Unmatched junction bases numbered 11, after V lost 8 bases and J lost 2 bases. The CDR3 DNA reads as TGCAGCACCGCACTGACTAGCGGTTCCACAGATACGCAGTATTTT. As protein: CSTALTSGSTDTQYF.

This CDR3 is CASSLNRDSSYEQYF. CDR3 coding DNA: TGTGCCAGCAGCTTAAACCGGGACAGCTCCTACGAGCAGTACTTC. The chain uses TRBV11-2 and TRBJ2-7; 7 bases align to TRBD1. This CDR3 region has 15 residues. Germline assignment: CDR1 SGHAT and CDR2 FQNNGV. Trimming took 2 bases from V and 0 from J; bases not matched to a gene: 4.

Here the CDR3 reads CASSLVTGHSYEQYF. CDR3 nucleotides: TGTGCCAGCAGCTTAGTTACAGGGCACTCCTACGAGCAGTACTTC. The chain joins TRBV7-6 to TRBJ2-7; perhaps TRBD1 as D (6 bases). The CDR3 loop spans 15 amino acids. Trimming removed 1 base at V and 0 bases at J, with 10 bases between. Germline V gene lookup returns CDR1 SGHVS and CDR2 FNYEAQ.

This chain joins TRBV11-3 and TRBJ1-1; TRBD1 might be the D (6 bases). Germline V gene data show CDR1 as SGHNT and CDR2 as YENEEA. V lost 4 bases and J lost 11, with 14 bases in between. The CDR3 extends over 12 amino acids. The chain's CDR3 is CASSSLRGPAFF. CDR3 sequence (DNA): TGTGCCAGCAGCTCTCTCAGGGGTCCTGCTTTCTTT.

The chain links TRBV27 to TRBJ2-7, with TRBD1 as a possible D gene (5 bases). Trimming took off 5 bases at V and 2 bases at J, with 16 bases between the two ends. CDR3 length: 15 amino acids. Germline V gene lookup returns CDR1 MNHEY and CDR2 SMNVEV (reference sequence). As DNA, the CDR3 is TGTGCCAGCAGTCCCACGGCAGGGTACGCCTACGAGCAGTACTTC. Translated: CASSPTAGYAYEQYF.